Listed below are T cell receptor beta chains from one sample, sequenced in a study of cytomegalovirus exposure and HLA in healthy donors. The table came from immunoSEQ multiplex PCR; TCRdb's copy has only in-frame clones and leaves some out. The table has about 74,000 clones, 90% to 95% seen once; the top ten hold about 2.1%. The sequenced material came from PBMCs. These receptors all stem from a woman under 30 in good health and CMV-seropositive. Each CDR3 is given with its conserved first and last residue. A D gene is named only where the DNA matches it firmly. Not every row has a clone size; where given, it reads once, few, many or a size class.

TGTGCCAGCAGCCAAGGGAAACTAGCGGGGGGCCTGGATACGCAGTATTTT	CASSQGKLAGGLDTQYF	TRBV14	TRBJ2-3	TRBD2	-
TGCGCCAGCAGCCAAGAGAGGGGAGGTGATGGCTATGGCTACACCTTC	CASSQERGGDGYGYTF	TRBV4-1	TRBJ1-2	-	-
TGTGCCAGCAGTGAGACTAGCGGGGGGTCTGACCGCACAGATACGCAGTATTTT	CASSETSGGSDRTDTQYF	TRBV27	TRBJ2-3	TRBD2	-
TGTGCCAGCAGCTCCGGGACTAGCGGAACCTACAATGAGCAGTTCTTC	CASSSGTSGTYNEQFF	TRBV5-4	TRBJ2-1	TRBD2	-
TGCGCCAGCAGCCAAGAAGCGTCGGCCATGAACACTGAAGCTTTCTTT	CASSQEASAMNTEAFF	TRBV4-1	TRBJ1-1	-	-
TGTGCCAGCAGTGAATTGGCAGGAGAGACCCAGTACTTC	CASSELAGETQYF	TRBV2	TRBJ2-5	-	-
TGTGCCAGCAGTTACTCGAGGCAGCCAAACCAGCCCCAGCATTTT	CASSYSRQPNQPQHF	TRBV6-5	TRBJ1-5	-	-
TGTGCCAGCAGATCCACAGGGGAAGGCTACACCTTC	CASRSTGEGYTF	TRBV6-5	TRBJ1-2	TRBD1	-
TGTGCCAGCCTCACCCGGGGACAGGGTATGGCTGAAGCTTTCTTT	CASLTRGQGMAEAFF	TRBV7-9	TRBJ1-1	TRBD1	-
TGTGCCAGCAGCTTAGCTGGCCAGGGAAGAGGTGAGACCCAGTACTTC	CASSLAGQGRGETQYF	TRBV7-9	TRBJ2-5	-	-
TGTGCCAGCCGGGGGGACAATGAGCAGTTCTTC	CASRGDNEQFF	TRBV6-5	TRBJ2-1	TRBD2	-
TGTGCCAGCAGGCTAACAGGGACCTCTACTGGGGCCAACGTCCTGACTTTC	CASRLTGTSTGANVLTF	TRBV5-4	TRBJ2-6	-	-
TGTGCTAGCAGCCTAGGGACTACCTACGAGCAGTACTTC	CASSLGTTYEQYF	TRBV7-7	TRBJ2-7	TRBD2	-
TGTGCCAGCAGCCAGACTCGGGAAGAGACCCAGTACTTC	CASSQTREETQYF	TRBV7-2	TRBJ2-5	-	-
TGCGCCAGCAGCCAGCGATCAACTAGCGGGGGTAGCACAGATACGCAGTATTTT	CASSQRSTSGGSTDTQYF	TRBV4-3	TRBJ2-3	TRBD2	-
TGCGCCAGCAGCTTAGGGACAGTGAACACTGAAGCTTTCTTT	CASSLGTVNTEAFF	TRBV5-1	TRBJ1-1	TRBD1	-
TGTGCCAGCAGCCGGGACTCTGAGCAGTTCTTC	CASSRDSEQFF	TRBV11-3	TRBJ2-1	-	once
TGTGCCAGCAGTTTGGCCCCTACAGCCACTGAAGCTTTCTTT	CASSLAPTATEAFF	TRBV2	TRBJ1-1	-	-
TGTGCCTGGGGAAGCGGGAGGGCCTCTCGAGAGACCCAGTACTTC	CAWGSGRASRETQYF	TRBV30	TRBJ2-5	TRBD2	-
TGCAGCGTCGGTAGGACAGGGGGCTGGAACACTGAAGCTTTCTTT	CSVGRTGGWNTEAFF	TRBV29-1	TRBJ1-1	TRBD1	-
TGTGCCAGCAGCCTCCAGGGGGTCGTTGCCACCGGGGAGCTGTTTTTT	CASSLQGVVATGELFF	TRBV27	TRBJ2-2	TRBD1	-
TGCAGCGTTGAAACCGGGGGAAGCTACGAGCAGTACTTC	CSVETGGSYEQYF	TRBV29-1	TRBJ2-7	-	-
TGTGCCAGCAGCCCTACTCCGGGACTGCTTGGGGGGGAGCTGTTTTTT	CASSPTPGLLGGELFF	TRBV9	TRBJ2-2	-	once
TGTGCCAGCAGCCTAACAATCACAGGGGGCAGGGGAGGCTACACCTTC	CASSLTITGGRGGYTF	TRBV7-2	TRBJ1-2	TRBD1	-
TGCGCCAGCAGCAACCCGACAGGGGGGTTCGCCAATGAGCAGTTCTTC	CASSNPTGGFANEQFF	TRBV5-1	TRBJ2-1	TRBD1	-
TGTGCCAGCAGTTACTCCGGGGGGTGGGACGAGCAGTACTTC	CASSYSGGWDEQYF	TRBV6-5	TRBJ2-7	TRBD2	-
TGTGCCAGCAGGAGACAGGGTGCGGACGAGCAGTACTTC	CASRRQGADEQYF	TRBV6-5	TRBJ2-7	TRBD1	-
TGCGCCAGCAGCCAAGCGTCGGGCACAGATACGCAGTATTTT	CASSQASGTDTQYF	TRBV4-3	TRBJ2-3	-	-